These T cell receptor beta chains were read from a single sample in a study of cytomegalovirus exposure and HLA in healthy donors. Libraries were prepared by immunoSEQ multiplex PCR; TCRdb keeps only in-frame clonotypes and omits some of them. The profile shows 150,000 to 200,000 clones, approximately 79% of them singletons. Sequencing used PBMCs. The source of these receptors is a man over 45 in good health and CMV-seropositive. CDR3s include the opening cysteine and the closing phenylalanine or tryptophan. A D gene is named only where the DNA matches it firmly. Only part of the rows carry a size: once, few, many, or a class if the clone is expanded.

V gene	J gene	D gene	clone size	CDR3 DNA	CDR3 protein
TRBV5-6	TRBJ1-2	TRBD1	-	TGTGCCAGCAGCTTCTGGACAGGGACCTCGACTAACTATGGCTACACCTTC	CASSFWTGTSTNYGYTF
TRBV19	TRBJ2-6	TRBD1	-	TGTGCCAGTACCCTCACAGGGGCTGGGGCCAACGTCCTGACTTTC	CASTLTGAGANVLTF
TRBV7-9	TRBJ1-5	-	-	TGTGCCAGCAGCTCCTCGGTGGAGGGTGAGCCCCAGCATTTT	CASSSSVEGEPQHF
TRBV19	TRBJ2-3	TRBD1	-	TGTGCCAGTAGTATAGAACGGTCGACAGGGCCTGACACAGATACGCAGTATTTT	CASSIERSTGPDTDTQYF
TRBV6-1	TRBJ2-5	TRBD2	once	TGTGCCAGCAGTGAGGTCTCCCTAGCGGTCCAAGAGACCCAGTACTTC	CASSEVSLAVQETQYF
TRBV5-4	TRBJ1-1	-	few	TGTGCCAGCAGCTTGGATCGGGGACTAGGAGCTTTCTTT	CASSLDRGLGAFF
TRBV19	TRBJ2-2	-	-	TGTGCCAGTAGTGCTCTAGAAGCGACGAACACCGGGGAGCTGTTTTTT	CASSALEATNTGELFF
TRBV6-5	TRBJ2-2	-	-	TGTGCCAGCAGCCCCCGTGGCAGGGGTACCGGGGAGCTGTTTTTT	CASSPRGRGTGELFF
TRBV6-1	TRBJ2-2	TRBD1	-	TGTGCCAGCAGTGAAGCACCGGGACAGGGTCCCGGGGAGCTGTTTTTT	CASSEAPGQGPGELFF
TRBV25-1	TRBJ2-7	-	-	TGTGCCAGCATTAGTGATTACGAGCAGTACTTC	CASISDYEQYF
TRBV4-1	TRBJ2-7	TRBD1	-	TGCGCCAGCAGCCAAGAAGACCGAGGACAGGTCCTTACGCAGTACTTC	CASSQEDRGQVLTQYF
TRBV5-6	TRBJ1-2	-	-	TGTGCCAGCAGCTTGTACCTCTCGACGGGGAACTATGGCTACACCTTC	CASSLYLSTGNYGYTF
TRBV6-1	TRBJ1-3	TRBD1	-	TGTGCCAGCAGTTCGACAGGGCCTGGAAACACCATATATTTT	CASSSTGPGNTIYF
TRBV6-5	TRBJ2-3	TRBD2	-	TGTGCCAGCAGTTCCACTTTAGGGACTAGCGGAGATACGCAGTATTTT	CASSSTLGTSGDTQYF
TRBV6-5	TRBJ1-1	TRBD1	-	TGTGCCAGCAGACAGGGGTGGGGCACTGAAGCTTTCTTT	CASRQGWGTEAFF
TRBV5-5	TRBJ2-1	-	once	TGTGCCAGCAGCCCACTGAGTGAGCAGTTCTTC	CASSPLSEQFF
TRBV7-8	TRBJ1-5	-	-	TGTGCCAGCAGTACCCGGACGGGGGGACAGCCCCAGCATTTT	CASSTRTGGQPQHF
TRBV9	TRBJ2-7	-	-	TGTGCCAGCAGCGTACTTGAGGGTACCCAGCAGTACTTC	CASSVLEGTQQYF
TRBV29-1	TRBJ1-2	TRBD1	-	TGCAGCGTCGTCGGACAGGACTATGGCTACACCTTC	CSVVGQDYGYTF
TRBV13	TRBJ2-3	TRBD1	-	TGTGCCAGCAGTTACGGACAGGGTTCAGATACGCAGTATTTT	CASSYGQGSDTQYF
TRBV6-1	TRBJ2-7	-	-	TGTGCCAGCAGTGTACAGGGTTACCACGAGCAGTACTTC	CASSVQGYHEQYF